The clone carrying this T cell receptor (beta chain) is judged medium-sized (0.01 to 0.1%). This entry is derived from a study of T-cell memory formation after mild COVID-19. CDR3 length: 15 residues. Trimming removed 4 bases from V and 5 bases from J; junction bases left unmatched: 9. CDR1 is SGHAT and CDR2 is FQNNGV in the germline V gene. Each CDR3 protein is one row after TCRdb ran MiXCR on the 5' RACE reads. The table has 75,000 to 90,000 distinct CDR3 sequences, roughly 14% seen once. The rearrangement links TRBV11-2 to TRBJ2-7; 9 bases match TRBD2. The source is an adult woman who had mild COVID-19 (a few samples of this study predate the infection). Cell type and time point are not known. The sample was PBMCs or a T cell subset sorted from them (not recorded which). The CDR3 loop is CASSSPIAGVHEQYF. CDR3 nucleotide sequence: TGTGCCAGCAGCTCACCTATAGCGGGAGTCCACGAGCAGTACTTC.